One sample yielded the 5 T cell receptor beta chains listed below, sequenced in a study of T cells in Graves' hyperthyroidism and ophthalmopathy. Regions amplified from RNA transcripts were the TCR beta CDR3 regions. TCR CDR3 underwent first-round RT-PCR with the HTBI primer set. MiXCR, applied by TCRdb to the multiplex PCR reads, yields one record per CDR3 protein. The sample has a few hundred thousand distinct CDR3 sequences, approximately 14% seen once. The sequencing input was blood. The receptors here all came from a woman in her twenties or thirties with Graves' hyperthyroidism.

The rearrangement joins TRBV12-3 or TRBV12-4 to TRBJ1-2; tentative D call: TRBD1 (5 bases). The V end lost 2 bases, the J end lost 6 bases, and 19 bases lay between the germline ends. The CDR3 spans 16 residues. The CDR3 coding sequence is TGTGCCAGCAGTTTATGGGGGTCGCGGTGGGGGGATGGCTACACCTTC. Amino acids: CASSLWGSRWGDGYTF.

This clonotype was observed at least ten times. V and J are TRBV5-1 and TRBJ1-3, with D uncertain. Germline CDR1 is SGHRS and CDR2 is YFSETQ. Trimming left V 0 bases short and J 4 bases short, with 8 bases between. This CDR3 contains 14 residues. The DNA for the CDR3 is TGCGCCAGCAGCTTGGAACAGCGAGGAAACACCATATATTTT. As protein: CASSLEQRGNTIYF.

This clonotype was recorded a few times. This sequence joins TRBV7-2 and TRBJ1-3; the match to TRBD1 covers 10 bases. Germline lookup yields CDR1 SGHTA and CDR2 FQGNSA. The CDR3 contains 17 residues. The ends lost 5 bases at V and 3 bases at J; junction bases unmatched: 10. CDR3 in amino acids: CASSAPTGGADGNTIYF. CDR3 bases: TGTGCCAGCAGCGCACCGACAGGGGGCGCAGATGGAAACACCATATATTTT.

This clonotype was observed at least ten times. The chain couples TRBV7-8 to TRBJ2-3; tentative D call: TRBD1 (5 bases). V was cut by 5 bases and J by 1 base, with 13 bases left in between. The V gene's germline CDR1 is SGHVS and CDR2 FQNEAQ. The CDR3 loop spans 15 amino acids. CDR3 residues: CASSQGSLGTDTQYF. CDR3 bases: TGTGCCAGCAGCCAGGGTTCCCTAGGCACAGATACGCAGTATTTT.

The genes are TRBV24-1 and TRBJ2-3; D remains ambiguous. This CDR3 has 10 residues. Trimming pared 8 bases from V and 5 bases from J, leaving 4 bases between. Germline V gives CDR1 KGHDR, CDR2 SFDVKD. The CDR3 bases are TGTGCCACCACCCGAGATACGCAGTATTTT. Translating it yields CATTRDTQYF.